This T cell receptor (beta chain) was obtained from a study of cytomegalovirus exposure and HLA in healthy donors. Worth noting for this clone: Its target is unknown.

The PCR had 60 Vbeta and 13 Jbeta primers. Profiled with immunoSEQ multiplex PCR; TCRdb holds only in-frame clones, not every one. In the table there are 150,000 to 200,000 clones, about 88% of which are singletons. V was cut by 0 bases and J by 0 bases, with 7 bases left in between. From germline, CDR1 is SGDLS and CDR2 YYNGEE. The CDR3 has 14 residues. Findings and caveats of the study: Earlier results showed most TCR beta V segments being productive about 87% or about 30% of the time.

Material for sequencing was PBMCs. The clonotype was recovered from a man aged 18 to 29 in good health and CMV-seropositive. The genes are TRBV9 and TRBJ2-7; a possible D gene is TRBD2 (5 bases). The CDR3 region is CASSVEGSSYEQYF. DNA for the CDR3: TGTGCCAGCAGCGTAGAAGGGAGCTCCTACGAGCAGTACTTC.